These 14 T cell receptor beta chains came from one sample sequenced in a study of CXCR3-negative and CXCR3-positive naive CD8 T cells. Study-wide findings and caveats: TRB CDR3s were more hydrophobic in CXCR3-positive than in CXCR3-negative naive cells.

The method, 5' RACE with UMI labels, was used to prepare the TRB cDNA libraries. TCRdb re-called the 5' RACE reads and shows each CDR3 protein once, DNA omitted. The listing contains tens of thousands of distinct CDR3 sequences. Antigen specificity for these receptors is unknown. The sample comprised naive CXCR3+ CD8+ T cells from blood. Subset described: CD45RO-CCR7+CD27+CD95- naive CD8+ T cells expressing CXCR3 (TNR3+). All receptors come from a human donor in good health. Some clones in this sample may be carry-over from other donors' samples.

The chain recombines TRBV29-1 with TRBJ1-1; TCRdb reports TRBD1, a call that lacks DNA to check it against. The germline CDR1 and CDR2 sequences are SQVTM and ANQGSEA. There are 14 residues in the CDR3. CDR3 loop: CSVPSGGRDTEAFF.

The chain is built from TRBV7-2 and TRBJ2-1; the TCRdb D gene call, TRBD2, has no DNA to confirm it. CDR3 size: 14 residues. In germline, CDR1 is SGHTA, CDR2 FQGNSA. The CDR3 loop is CATPRGGAYNEQFF.

The chain uses TRBV20-1 and TRBJ2-7; there is no DNA to check the TCRdb D call of TRBD2. Germline V CDR1 and CDR2: DFQATT, SNEGSKA (reference sequence). The CDR3 length is 13 residues. The CDR3: CSAAGTRFYEQYF.

This rearrangement joins TRBV15 to TRBJ1-5; TCRdb indicates TRBD1, and absent DNA this call remains unverified. The CDR3 runs to 13 residues. From germline, CDR1 is LNHNV and CDR2 YYDKDF (reference sequence). CDR3 amino acids: CATSRGAGQPQHF.

The chain couples TRBV29-1 to TRBJ2-7. CDR1 and CDR2 from the germline V gene are SQVTM and ANQGSEA. The CDR3 has 12 amino acids. The CDR3: CSVEVSWDEQYF.

This chain links TRBV7-6 with TRBJ2-5; with no DNA, the TCRdb D assignment of TRBD1 cannot be verified. The CDR3 consists of 14 residues. CDR1 SGHVS and CDR2 FNYEAQ come from the germline V gene. CDR3 in amino acids: CASSGTGGLETQYF.

The chain is built from TRBV6-6 and TRBJ1-4; TCRdb's D gene call, TRBD1, goes unchecked for lack of DNA. CDR3 length: 15 amino acids. The germline V gene encodes CDR1 MNHNY and CDR2 SVGAGI (reference sequence). The CDR3 sequence is CASSYVSGGNEKLFF.

The chain couples TRBV7-9 to TRBJ2-7; TCRdb selects TRBD1, and the lack of DNA leaves this call unchecked. The V gene's germline CDR1 is SEHNR and CDR2 FQNEAQ (reference sequence). The CDR3 spans 13 residues. The CDR3 protein is CASRPGGGYEQYF.

V and J are TRBV7-9 and TRBJ2-3; TCRdb lists TRBD1, though no DNA is available to test this call. This CDR3 spans 17 amino acids. From germline, CDR1 is SEHNR and CDR2 FQNEAQ (reference sequence). The CDR3 reads CASSPRGHPKGTDTQYF. The complete variable domain, with remaining parts taken from reference TRBV7-9 and TRBJ2-3, reads DTGVSQNPRHKITKRGQNVTFRCDPISEHNRLYWYRQTLGQGPEFLTYFQNEAQLEKSRLLSDRFSAERPKGSFSTLEIQRTEQGDSAMYLCASSPRGHPKGTDTQYFGPGTRLTVL.

The chain joins TRBV18 to TRBJ2-7. The CDR3 length is 13 residues. CDR1 is KGHSH and CDR2 is LQKENI in the germline V gene. CDR3 loop: CASSSGDAYEQYF.

Here the CDR3 reads CSARDLRRDDNEQFF. The rearrangement links TRBV20-1 to TRBJ2-1; the D gene TCRdb calls, TRBD2, cannot be checked with no DNA. Germline-derived CDR1 and CDR2 are DFQATT and SNEGSKA (reference sequence). CDR3 length equals 15 residues.

The V call is TRBV7-2, the J call TRBJ1-5; without DNA, the TCRdb call of TRBD1 cannot be checked. This CDR3 spans 18 amino acids. Germline CDR1 and CDR2: SGHTA and FQGNSA. The CDR3 region is CAPQVQAGRIPFYQPQHF.

The chain has TRBV12-3 or TRBV12-4 and TRBJ1-1. This CDR3 region has 12 residues. The chain's CDR3 is CASSISGEKAFF.

The CDR3 sequence is CASSSWESGELFF. The chain carries TRBV7-9 and TRBJ2-2; TCRdb's assignment of TRBD2 cannot be checked, as there is no DNA. The CDR3 has 13 amino acids. Germline V lookup: CDR1 SEHNR, CDR2 FQNEAQ (reference sequence).